Sequencing of this T cell receptor beta chain was carried out in a study of blood T cell repertoires in COVID-19. The overall study: Collection of acute and convalescent COVID-19 samples took place in the United States, Italy and Spain. T cells, B-cell-depleted T cells, or PBMCs provided the cDNA or gDNA that served as material.

Per the original methods: Estimation of nucleated cell counts was performed using reference gene primer amplification. Libraries were prepared by immunoSEQ multiplex PCR; TCRdb keeps only in-frame clonotypes and omits some of them. From that table come the V and J calls and clone size; the DNA was used to work out D and trimming. The sample lists about 140,000 clones, 84% occurring once. The count of this clone is one. The germline gives CDR1 KGHSY, CDR2 FQNENV. V was clipped by 5 bases and J by 5 bases; unmatched bases: 16. This CDR3 comprises 17 residues. Sequencing was done on a sample of peripheral blood. The clonotype originates from a human donor in a cohort sampled during active COVID-19. The V gene is TRBV16, the J gene TRBJ1-1, with TRBD1 matching 8 bases. The CDR3 sequence: CASSAYRGNVEKTEAFF. CDR3 DNA: TGTGCCAGCAGCGCCTACAGGGGGAATGTGGAAAAAACTGAAGCTTTCTTT.